One and the same sample provided the 9 T cell receptor beta chains below, sequenced in a study of blood T cells in healthy people across ages. The authors ran a second PCR of 7 to 11 cycles using a sample-barcoded 5' primer and a J-beta primer mix. TCRdb passed the 5' RACE reads through MiXCR, listing each CDR3 protein once. The sample comprises more than 650,000 distinct CDR3 sequences, approximately 53% of which are singletons, and roughly two fifths rests with the top ten. Sequencing was done on a sample of blood. These receptors were collected from a man older than 75 in good health.

The chain is built from TRBV5-1 and TRBJ2-4, with D possibly TRBD1 on 6 matching bases. Germline CDR1 SGHRS, CDR2 YFSETQ. The CDR3 extends over 17 amino acids. Trimming pared 4 bases from V and 9 bases from J, leaving 26 bases between. The CDR3 sequence is CASSMLDSPEVKRIQYF. CDR3 sequence (DNA): TGCGCCAGCAGCATGTTGGACAGCCCGGAAGTCAAACGCATTCAGTACTTC.

Only a few counts were recorded for this clonotype. V and J are TRBV13 and TRBJ2-7, with D possibly TRBD2 on 5 matching bases. The end of the DNA is better explained by TRBJ2-5, so the J call may be wrong. The CDR3 extends over 15 amino acids. Germline values: CDR1 PRHDT, CDR2 FYEKMQ (reference sequence). The CDR3 loop reads CASSLVSLAGETQYF. DNA of the CDR3: TGTGCCAGCAGCTTAGTATCCCTAGCCGGAGAGACCCAGTACTTC.

The table lists this clonotype with a few counts. The rearrangement uses TRBV5-1 and TRBJ1-5, with D hard to call. Trimming shortened V by 0 bases and J by 2 bases, and 12 bases separated the two germline ends. The CDR3 runs 16 residues. Germline-derived CDR1 and CDR2 are SGHRS and YFSETQ. CDR3 sequence (DNA): TGCGCCAGCAGCTTGGAGGGTGGAAAGGGCAATCAGCCCCAGCATTTT. It translates to CASSLEGGKGNQPQHF.

V gene TRBV2 combines with J gene TRBJ2-7, with a possible D match to TRBD2 (5 bases). CDR1 is SNHLY, CDR2 FYNNEI, per germline. Trimming took 6 bases from V and 5 from J, leaving 17 bases between them. There are 14 residues in the CDR3. The CDR3 loop reads CASRKLVPGHEQYF. The CDR3 DNA reads TGTGCCAGCAGGAAACTAGTGCCGGGTCACGAGCAGTACTTC. The whole variable domain, filled in from reference TRBV2 and TRBJ2-7, reads EPEVTQTPSHQVTQMGQEVILRCVPISNHLYFYWYRQILGQKVEFLVSFYNNEISEKSEIFDDQFSVERPDGSNFTLKIRSTKLEDSAMYFCASRKLVPGHEQYFGPGTRLTVT.

The rearrangement uses TRBV20-1 and TRBJ2-2, with 8 nucleotides matching TRBD2. CDR1 is DFQATT and CDR2 is SNEGSKA in the germline V gene (reference sequence). This CDR3 has 16 residues. With V trimmed by 0 bases and J by 8 bases, 11 bases remained unmatched. CDR3 region: CSARDPMGAGDGELFF. The CDR3 DNA reads as TGCAGTGCTAGAGACCCTATGGGAGCGGGAGATGGGGAGCTGTTTTTT.

This clonotype was recorded a few times. The J gene is TRBJ2-5, the V gene TRBV6-5; 8 bases fit TRBD1. The germline V gene encodes CDR1 MNHEY and CDR2 SVGAGI. Trimming removed 5 bases from V and 2 bases from J; junction bases left unmatched: 7. CDR3 size: 15 residues. CDR3 residues: CASSTDRGPQETQYF. The CDR3 bases are TGTGCCAGCAGTACTGACAGGGGACCTCAAGAGACCCAGTACTTC.

The genes are TRBV18 and TRBJ2-6; TRBD1 matches at 10 bases. The CDR3 runs to 18 residues. Germline CDR1 and CDR2: KGHSH and LQKENI. V lost 4 bases to trimming and J lost 0 bases; unmatched junction nucleotides: 6. In DNA form, the CDR3 reads TGTGCCAGCTCACGGTCCAGACAGGGGGCCTCTGGGGCCAACGTCCTGACTTTC. This sequence encodes CASSRSRQGASGANVLTF.

Note on this clonotype: This sequence may be a read error, since a much larger clone differs from it by one base. The chain links TRBV5-1 to TRBJ1-2, with 11 bases matching TRBD1. The germline V gene encodes CDR1 SGHRS and CDR2 YFSETQ. The CDR3 consists of 15 residues. CDR3 nucleotide sequence: TGCTCCAGCAGCTTGGGGACAGGGGGTCCCTATGGCTACACCTTC. Its protein product is CSSSLGTGGPYGYTF.

The chain joins TRBV30 to TRBJ2-7; TRBD1 is a possible D gene (5 bases). Trimming stripped 5 bases from V and 1 base from J, with 9 bases between. CDR3 length: 12 amino acids. From germline, CDR1 is GTSNPN and CDR2 SVGIG (reference sequence). CDR3 residues: CAWEDKSYEQYF. CDR3 in DNA: TGTGCCTGGGAGGACAAATCCTACGAGCAGTACTTC.